The rows below give T cell receptor beta chains drawn from one sample of a study of blood T cell repertoires in COVID-19. The protocol was immunoSEQ multiplex PCR, while the TCRdb copy is restricted to in-frame clones and leaves out a portion. The sample has 300,000 to 400,000 clones, roughly 85% seen once. The sample taken for sequencing was peripheral blood. The source of these receptors is a human donor in a cohort sampled during active COVID-19. Each CDR3 is given with its conserved first and last residue. Fields, in order: V gene, D gene, J gene, clone size, CDR3 DNA, CDR3 protein. A D gene is named only where the DNA matches it firmly. The size of a clone is reported for some rows only, either as once, few or many, or as a class for expanded clones.

V: TRBV28; D: .; J: TRBJ2-3; size: .; DNA: TGTGCCAGCAGTTCCCCCTCGACAGGCGAGAAACCAGATACGCAGTATTTT; CDR3: CASSSPSTGEKPDTQYF
V: TRBV5-6; D: TRBD1; J: TRBJ1-5; size: .; DNA: TGTGCCAGCAGCTACGGGACAGGGACGCAGCCCCAGCATTTT; CDR3: CASSYGTGTQPQHF
V: TRBV5-6; D: TRBD1; J: TRBJ2-7; size: .; DNA: TGTGCCAGCAGCCTGGGACAGGTGCATGACGAGCAGTACTTC; CDR3: CASSLGQVHDEQYF
V: TRBV5-8; D: .; J: TRBJ2-2; size: .; DNA: TGTGCCAGCAGTCAATCAGGGCAGAACACCGGGGAGCTGTTTTTT; CDR3: CASSQSGQNTGELFF
V: TRBV6-1; D: .; J: TRBJ1-3; size: .; DNA: TGTGCCAGCAGTGAAGTGACAGAAAGCTCTGGAAACACCATATATTTT; CDR3: CASSEVTESSGNTIYF
V: TRBV7-8; D: TRBD1; J: TRBJ1-3; size: .; DNA: TGTGCCAGCAGCTACGGGACAGGGACTGGAAACACCATATATTTT; CDR3: CASSYGTGTGNTIYF
V: TRBV11-3; D: .; J: TRBJ1-3; size: .; DNA: TGTGCCAGCAGCCAAAGCCGGTCTGGAAACACCATATATTTT; CDR3: CASSQSRSGNTIYF
V: TRBV6-4; D: .; J: TRBJ1-2; size: .; DNA: TGTGCCAGCAGTCAGGATCACTATGGCTACACCTTC; CDR3: CASSQDHYGYTF
V: TRBV7-2; D: .; J: TRBJ2-1; size: .; DNA: TGTGCCAGCAGCTTAGCTTCAGCGGGTTACAATGAGCAGTTCTTC; CDR3: CASSLASAGYNEQFF
V: TRBV19; D: TRBD1; J: TRBJ2-7; size: once; DNA: TGTGCCAGTAGTATAGGCCCGGGACAGGGCGTATTGTACTTC; CDR3: CASSIGPGQGVLYF
V: TRBV5-1; D: .; J: TRBJ2-7; size: .; DNA: TGCGCCAGCAGCCCCTCGGGGGTGGAGCAGTACTTC; CDR3: CASSPSGVEQYF
V: TRBV7-3; D: TRBD1; J: TRBJ1-1; size: .; DNA: TGTGCCAGCAGCTCCGACAGGGGGAACACTGAAGCTTTCTTT; CDR3: CASSSDRGNTEAFF
V: TRBV6-5; D: .; J: TRBJ2-2; size: once; DNA: TGTGCCAGCAGGTTCGAGTGGACCGGGGAGCTGTTTTTT; CDR3: CASRFEWTGELFF
V: TRBV4-1; D: .; J: TRBJ1-5; size: .; DNA: TGCGCCAGCAGCCAAGCAGGGTTAGGGCAGCCCCAGCATTTT; CDR3: CASSQAGLGQPQHF
V: TRBV5-8; D: .; J: TRBJ1-2; size: .; DNA: TGTGCCAGCACCCCGGACAGCCTTAACTATGGCTACACCTTC; CDR3: CASTPDSLNYGYTF
V: TRBV6-6; D: TRBD2; J: TRBJ2-7; size: .; DNA: TGTGCCAGCAGTCGAATTACTAGCGGGGGAGCGCAGGAGCAGTACTTC; CDR3: CASSRITSGGAQEQYF
V: TRBV5-4; D: .; J: TRBJ2-1; size: .; DNA: TGTGCCAGCAGCTTGGGTTCGGAGGACAATGAGCAGTTCTTC; CDR3: CASSLGSEDNEQFF
V: TRBV7-3; D: TRBD1; J: TRBJ1-4; size: .; DNA: TGTGCCAGCAGCTTAAAGGCAGGGGGTAATGAAAAACTGTTTTTT; CDR3: CASSLKAGGNEKLFF
V: TRBV2; D: .; J: TRBJ1-1; size: .; DNA: TGTGCCAGCAGTGAAGAGGGGCAGGCCACTGAAGCTTTCTTT; CDR3: CASSEEGQATEAFF
V: TRBV15; D: .; J: TRBJ1-3; size: once; DNA: TGTGCCACCAGCAGAGAGGGGGCTCGCTCTGGAAACACCATATATTTT; CDR3: CATSREGARSGNTIYF
V: TRBV12-3/TRBV12-4; D: .; J: TRBJ1-1; size: few; DNA: TGTGCCAGCAGTTTATTCAGCCGACGGGAGGCTTTCTTT; CDR3: CASSLFSRREAFF
V: TRBV10-1; D: .; J: TRBJ2-3; size: .; DNA: TGCGCCAGCAGTGAGACAGGGCTAAATGCAGATACGCAGTATTTT; CDR3: CASSETGLNADTQYF
V: TRBV24-1; D: .; J: TRBJ1-2; size: once; DNA: TGTGCCACCAGTGATTTGCATCAGCGGGATGGCTACACCTTC; CDR3: CATSDLHQRDGYTF
V: TRBV24-1; D: .; J: TRBJ2-2; size: .; DNA: TGTGCCACCAGTGATCCCCTCGGGGAGCTGTTTTTT; CDR3: CATSDPLGELFF
V: TRBV30; D: .; J: TRBJ1-1; size: .; DNA: TGTGCCTGGAGTGCCCGGACAAGAATGAACACTGAAGCTTTCTTT; CDR3: CAWSARTRMNTEAFF
V: TRBV7-6; D: TRBD1; J: TRBJ1-4; size: .; DNA: TGTGCCAGCAGCTTAGGAAGACAGGGGGCTAATGAAAAACTGTTTTTT; CDR3: CASSLGRQGANEKLFF
V: TRBV19; D: .; J: TRBJ2-6; size: .; DNA: TGTGCCAGTAGTATCACTCGGGTGAGCTCTGGGGCCAACGTCCTGACTTTC; CDR3: CASSITRVSSGANVLTF
V: TRBV3-1/TRBV3-2; D: TRBD2; J: TRBJ2-1; size: .; DNA: TGTGCCAGCAGCCGAGGGACTAGCGGGGGCAATGAGCAGTTCTTC; CDR3: CASSRGTSGGNEQFF
V: TRBV18; D: TRBD1; J: TRBJ1-2; size: .; DNA: TGTGCCAGCTCACCGACAGGGGGAACTGGCTACACCTTC; CDR3: CASSPTGGTGYTF
V: TRBV3-1/TRBV3-2; D: TRBD2; J: TRBJ2-5; size: .; DNA: TGTGCCAGCAGCCAAGTTCCTAGCGGGGGGCAGAAGACCCAGTACTTC; CDR3: CASSQVPSGGQKTQYF
V: TRBV7-9; D: .; J: TRBJ1-1; size: .; DNA: TGTGCCAGCAGCCCCCAACAATTCAACACTGAAGCTTTCTTT; CDR3: CASSPQQFNTEAFF
V: TRBV7-8; D: TRBD1; J: TRBJ1-1; size: .; DNA: TGTGCCAGCAGCTTAAGGACAGGCAATGAAGCTTTCTTT; CDR3: CASSLRTGNEAFF
V: TRBV19; D: .; J: TRBJ1-1; size: .; DNA: TGTGCCAGTAGCAAACTCCGGGGGGACACTGAAGCTTTCTTT; CDR3: CASSKLRGDTEAFF
V: TRBV6-1; D: TRBD1; J: TRBJ1-2; size: .; DNA: TGTGCCAGCAGTGAAGTTAGCAGGGGGCGAGATGGCTACACCTTC; CDR3: CASSEVSRGRDGYTF
V: TRBV9; D: TRBD1; J: TRBJ2-2; size: .; DNA: TGTGCCAGCAGCGAGAGGGGGACAGTTATTAACACCGGGGAGCTGTTTTTT; CDR3: CASSERGTVINTGELFF
V: TRBV30; D: TRBD1; J: TRBJ1-3; size: many; DNA: TGTGCCTGGAGTGAGACAGGGTTTGGAAACACCATATATTTT; CDR3: CAWSETGFGNTIYF
V: TRBV29-1; D: TRBD1; J: TRBJ1-1; size: few; DNA: TGCAGCGACGGACAGGCAGGCACTGAAGCTTTCTTT; CDR3: CSDGQAGTEAFF
V: TRBV30; D: .; J: TRBJ1-2; size: .; DNA: TGTGCCTGGAGTGTACAGGTGTATGGCTACACCTTC; CDR3: CAWSVQVYGYTF
V: TRBV27; D: TRBD2; J: TRBJ2-1; size: once; DNA: TGTGCCAGCAGTCGGCCCGGCGGGGGGAACAATGAGCAGTTCTTC; CDR3: CASSRPGGGNNEQFF
V: TRBV7-9; D: .; J: TRBJ2-1; size: .; DNA: TGTGCCAGCAGTTATTTAGACAATGAGCAGTTCTTC; CDR3: CASSYLDNEQFF
V: TRBV2; D: .; J: TRBJ1-2; size: .; DNA: TGTGCCAGCAGTGAAACGGGGGATAGCTATGGCTACACCTTC; CDR3: CASSETGDSYGYTF
V: TRBV9; D: TRBD1; J: TRBJ1-2; size: .; DNA: TGTGCCAGCAGCGTCCAGGGGGCGAGGTATGGCTACACCTTC; CDR3: CASSVQGARYGYTF
V: TRBV7-9; D: .; J: TRBJ1-1; size: .; DNA: TGTGCCAGCAGCTCTTCAGGCAGGGGCCAGGCTTTCTTT; CDR3: CASSSSGRGQAFF
V: TRBV6-1; D: .; J: TRBJ1-2; size: .; DNA: TGTGCCAGCAGTGAGACAGCTAACTATGGCTACACCTTC; CDR3: CASSETANYGYTF
V: TRBV9; D: TRBD2; J: TRBJ2-3; size: once; DNA: TGTGCCAGCAGCGAAAGCGGGGGGGTCGGCACAGATACGCAGTATTTT; CDR3: CASSESGGVGTDTQYF
V: TRBV11-3; D: .; J: TRBJ2-7; size: .; DNA: TGTGCCAGCAGCTTAGAAGGCCCACAGGGAGACGAGCAGTACTTC; CDR3: CASSLEGPQGDEQYF
V: TRBV2; D: TRBD2; J: TRBJ2-2; size: .; DNA: TGTGCCAGCAGATCTAGCGGGGGGCGCACCGGGGAGCTGTTTTTT; CDR3: CASRSSGGRTGELFF
V: TRBV9; D: .; J: TRBJ2-2; size: few; DNA: TGTGCCAGCAGCGTAGCTCCGGGAGCGAACACCGGGGAGCTGTTTTTT; CDR3: CASSVAPGANTGELFF
V: TRBV7-9; D: TRBD1; J: TRBJ2-2; size: .; DNA: TGTGCCAGCAGCTCACTTACCAAACAGGGGATGACGAACACCGGGGAGCTGTTTTTT; CDR3: CASSSLTKQGMTNTGELFF
V: TRBV6-1; D: TRBD1; J: TRBJ1-2; size: .; DNA: TGTGCCAGCAGTGACCGTCCAGGGGGGTTTTTCTATGGCTACACCTTC; CDR3: CASSDRPGGFFYGYTF
V: TRBV7-9; D: .; J: TRBJ2-7; size: .; DNA: TGTGCCAGCAGAGATGTGGGGACTGCTTCCTACGAGCAGTACTTC; CDR3: CASRDVGTASYEQYF
V: TRBV7-3; D: TRBD1; J: TRBJ2-3; size: .; DNA: TGTGCCAGCAGCTTACCCGGGACAGGGATAGATACGCAGTATTTT; CDR3: CASSLPGTGIDTQYF
V: TRBV5-1; D: .; J: TRBJ2-7; size: .; DNA: TGCGCCAGCAGCTTTCTGGCGGACTACGAGCAGTACTTC; CDR3: CASSFLADYEQYF
V: TRBV19; D: .; J: TRBJ1-1; size: .; DNA: TGTGCCAGTAGTTTTGGAGAGTTCACTGAAGCTTTCTTT; CDR3: CASSFGEFTEAFF
V: TRBV6-5; D: .; J: TRBJ1-2; size: .; DNA: TGTGCCAGCAGACCGACAGTAAACTATGGCTACACCTTC; CDR3: CASRPTVNYGYTF
V: TRBV18; D: .; J: TRBJ1-1; size: .; DNA: TGTGCCAGCTCACTGATGTCACAGGGAAATACTGAAGCTTTCTTT; CDR3: CASSLMSQGNTEAFF
V: TRBV28; D: .; J: TRBJ2-7; size: few; DNA: TGTGCCAGCAGTGCACCCGGGACACGGAGCTCCTACGAGCAGTACTTC; CDR3: CASSAPGTRSSYEQYF
V: TRBV19; D: TRBD1; J: TRBJ1-2; size: .; DNA: TGTGCCAGTAGTATCGAGACAGGGGGGGCTGGCTACACCTTC; CDR3: CASSIETGGAGYTF